The T cell receptor beta chain under discussion was sequenced for a study of Graves' ophthalmopathy and Graves' hyperthyroidism. Overall study findings and caveats: Thyroid clonotypes that were expanded above 0.001 frequency mostly also appeared in blood.

Amplification from RNA transcripts yielded the TCR beta CDR3 regions. The library came from an HTBI-primed first-round RT-PCR and a second-round multiplex PCR. TCRdb re-derived calls from the multiplex PCR reads in MiXCR, one entry per CDR3 protein. The sample lists over 450,000 distinct CDR3 sequences, around 14% occurring once. In this sample, this clonotype turned up many times. Antigen specificity is unknown. The CDR3 runs to 14 residues. Between the trimmed V and J ends, which lost 2 bases and 9 bases, there was a span of 16 bases. Germline V CDR1 and CDR2: MDHEN, SYDVKM. This receptor was taken from a woman younger than 45 with Graves' ophthalmopathy. Sequencing was done on a sample of blood. This sequence joins TRBV28 and TRBJ1-1, with D tentatively TRBD1 (5 bases). CDR3 amino acids: CASSLRGWVMKAFF. The CDR3 DNA reads as TGTGCCAGCAGTTTAAGGGGTTGGGTAATGAAAGCTTTCTTT.